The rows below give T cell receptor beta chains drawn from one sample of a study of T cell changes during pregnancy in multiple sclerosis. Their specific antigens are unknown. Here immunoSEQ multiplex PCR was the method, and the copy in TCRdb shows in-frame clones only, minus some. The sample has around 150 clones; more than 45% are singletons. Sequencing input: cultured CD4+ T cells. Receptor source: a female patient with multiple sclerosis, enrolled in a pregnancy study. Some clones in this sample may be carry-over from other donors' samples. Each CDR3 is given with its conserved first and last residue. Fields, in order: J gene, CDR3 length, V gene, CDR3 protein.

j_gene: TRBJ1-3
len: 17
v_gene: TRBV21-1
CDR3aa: CASRTIIAQHARNTIYF

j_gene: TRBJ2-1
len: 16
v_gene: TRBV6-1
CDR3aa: CASSEVGTGGLDEQFF

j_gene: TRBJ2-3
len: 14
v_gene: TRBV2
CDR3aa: CASSAFGSTDTQYF

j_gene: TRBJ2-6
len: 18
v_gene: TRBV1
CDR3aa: CTSRSVRLCTSRANVLTF

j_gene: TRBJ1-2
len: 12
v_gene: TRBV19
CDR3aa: CASSIEVGGYTF

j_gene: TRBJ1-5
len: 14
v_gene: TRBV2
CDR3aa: CASSEEVGTAPQHF

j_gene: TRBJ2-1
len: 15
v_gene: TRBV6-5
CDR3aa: CASSSIGTSGLWQFF

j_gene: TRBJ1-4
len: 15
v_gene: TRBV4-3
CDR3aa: CASSQQPGAGEKLFF

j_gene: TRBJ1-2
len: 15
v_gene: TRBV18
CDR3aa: CASSPRTGETYGYTF

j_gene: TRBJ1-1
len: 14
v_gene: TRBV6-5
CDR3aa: CASSYGGENTEAFF

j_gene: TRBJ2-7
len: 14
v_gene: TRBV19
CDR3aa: CASSIDVWGGEQYF

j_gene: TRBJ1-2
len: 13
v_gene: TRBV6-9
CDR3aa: CASTQGTAYGYTF

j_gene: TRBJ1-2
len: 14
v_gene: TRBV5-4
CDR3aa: CASHTLVPGKTYGF

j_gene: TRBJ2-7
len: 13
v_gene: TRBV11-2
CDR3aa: CASSLDHRREQYF